This TCR beta chain was recorded in a study of blood T cell repertoires in COVID-19 (TCRdb year 2020). About the study as a whole: Samples covering the acute and convalescent phases of COVID-19 were provided by collaborators in the United States, Italy and Spain. A freely available public database, intended as a resource for researchers studying the immune response to SARS-CoV-2, is where the repertoires were released. HLA class I and class II types, where available, came from metadata supplied by the sample provider rather than from assay-based typing. The prospective study material was composed of cDNA or gDNA derived from T cells, B-cell-depleted T cells, or PBMCs. Deeply sampled blood TCRbeta repertoires from subjects exposed to, actively infected with, or recovered from COVID-19 were included in the dataset. Samples came from the ongoing ImmuneRACE study (first 160 participants) plus 1,254 subjects from 6 global collaborators. A de-identified subject ID, COVID-19 status, age in years and sex were almost always included in the sample metadata.

Including cysteine and phenylalanine, the CDR3 has 16 amino acids. Only the CDR3 portion is preserved as DNA: 48 bases, with reading frame beginning at the first base. Clipping removes 5 bases from V and 1 base from J, with 9 as the unmatched junction base count. Taken from the germline V gene, the CDR1 and CDR2 loops are SGHAT and FQNNGV. Findings and caveats that apply to the study as a whole: How much clinical and demographic metadata was included differed by source and by participant, and the metadata was provided uncurated.

The immunoSEQ Assay, a bias-controlled multiplex PCR, was used to amplify TCRbeta CDR3 regions from genomic DNA. As for the authors' bioinformatics: Nucleated cell counts per sample were estimated from amplification of reference gene primers within the assay. To quantify the absolute abundance of each unique TCRbeta CDR3 rearrangement, sequence reads were collapsed and filtered. For each sample, productive Simpson clonality was calculated as the square root of Simpson's diversity index over productive rearrangements. In its TCRdb copy, this immuneACCESS table keeps in-frame sequences only and misses some clones. Where compared with another copy, unresolved V genes explain less than half of these, and the others have no known cause. That table furnishes V, J and clone size, whereas the DNA furnished D and trimming. The sample table contains about 87,000 clones; only one count was recorded for approximately 86% of them. 4.5% to 5.5% of the sample is in the top ten clones.

The collaborating institutions used their own protocols to collect whole blood in K2EDTA tubes. For TCRbeta analysis, collaborators shipped samples in one of three forms: frozen whole blood, isolated PBMCs, or DNA extracted from either of those sample types. On this clone: Its antigen is currently not known. No base-level quality is on record; no much larger clone is a single base apart.

The source of this sequence is a man between 35 and 55 years old with acute or convalescent COVID-19. Sequencing was done on a sample of peripheral blood. Here the chain combines TRBV11-2 and TRBJ2-7, with 9 central nucleotides matching TRBD1. The DNA sequence reads TGTGCCAGCAGCCACCACCGGGACAGGGAGTCCTACGAGCAGTACTTC. Its coded protein is CASSHHRDRESYEQYF.